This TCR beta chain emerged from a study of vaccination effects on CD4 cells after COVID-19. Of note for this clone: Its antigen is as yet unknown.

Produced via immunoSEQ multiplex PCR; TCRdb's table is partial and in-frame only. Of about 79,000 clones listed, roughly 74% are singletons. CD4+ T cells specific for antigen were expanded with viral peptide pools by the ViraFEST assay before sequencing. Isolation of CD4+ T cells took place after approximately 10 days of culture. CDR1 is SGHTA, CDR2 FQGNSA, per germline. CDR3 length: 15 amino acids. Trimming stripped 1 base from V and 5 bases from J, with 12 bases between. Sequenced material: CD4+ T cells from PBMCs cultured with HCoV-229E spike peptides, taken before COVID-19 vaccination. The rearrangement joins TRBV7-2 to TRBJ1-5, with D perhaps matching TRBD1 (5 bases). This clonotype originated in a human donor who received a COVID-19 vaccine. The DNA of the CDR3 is TGTGCCAGCAGCTTAGTTCGAGGGGTGGATCAGCCCCAGCATTTT. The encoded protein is CASSLVRGVDQPQHF.